The T cell receptor (beta chain) described here comes from a study of memory CD8 T cells in hepatitis C reinfection (dated by TCRdb to 2015 to 2018). About the investigation overall: Among the donors, three cleared two back-to-back HCV infections on their own, whereas two got rid of a primary infection but ended up chronically infected after reinfection. In five donors, the study followed the TCR beta repertoire of virus-specific CD8 T cells over time through an HCV reinfection episode. Samples at the peak of reinfection were taken 3 to 8 weeks after reinfection was detected. Between the late 2000s and the early 2010s, 5 or 6 reinfection cases with stored pre-reinfection samples were identified. Previously published longitudinal data on tetramer+ CD8 T cell frequency were used to select the peak reinfection time point. Participants who had resolved a prior HCV infection were followed every 3 months in the reinfection study. A case counted as HCV reinfection when an HCV RNA test came back positive after two negative tests taken at least 60 days apart. General study outcomes and caveats: Because only four or five donors were included, definitive conclusions about public clonotypes linked to secondary clearance were beyond the reach of the study.

Trimming removed 0 bases from V and 7 bases from J; the gene matches leave 7 bases unexplained. Reading the germline V gene gives CDR1 SGDLS and CDR2 YYNGEE. Reading from cysteine to phenylalanine, the CDR3 counts 14 amino acids. Only CDR3 DNA remains: 42 bases, in frame from the first base. Library construction relied on the immunoSEQ multiplex PCR assay. Genomic DNA was extracted from the sorted cells, and Adaptive Biotechnologies' automated high-throughput method was used to sequence the TCR beta V, D and J regions. A two-step, bias-controlled multiplex PCR was used to amplify CDR3 regions. An Illumina instrument was used to sequence the amplified TCR beta libraries. On the study's bioinformatics: Demultiplexed reads were processed to reduce amplification and sequencing bias, and CDR3 sequences were assigned to gene families using the IMGT database. Repertoire data were analyzed with ImmunoSEQ software version 2.0. Clonotype lists were filtered to remove out-of-frame sequences as well as sequences containing stop codons in the CDR3. Clonotypes below 0.01% frequency were excluded because they corresponded to less than one cell. To get richness, observed richness was divided by input cell number, while evenness came from dividing Shannon entropy by log observed richness. Repertoire diversity and similarity between time points were quantified using Simpson diversity and Morisita-Horn overlap indices. Each clonotype was placed into one of four groups: dominant (>1%), sub-dominant (0.5-0.99%), low abundance (0.1-0.49%) or lowest abundance (<0.1%). A germline index was calculated as total CDR3 length minus total nucleotide additions, divided by total CDR3 length. TCRdb limited this immuneACCESS table to in-frame rearrangements with V and J called. A share of clones is missing; checked studies link under half to unresolved V genes, and the rest is unexplained. That table gives V, J and clone size, and the DNA gave D and trimming. The sample yields 44,000 or so clones; 88% were counted once. Together, the top ten hold 1.2% of the sample.

Comment on this clone: It lacks a known antigen. Base qualities were left out, and no much larger clone turns up one base away.

The time point tag for this specimen amounts to: peak reinfection, 3 to 8 weeks after reinfection detection. The sorted cells were sequenced directly ex vivo, without any in vitro expansion ahead of TCR sequencing. The donors were people who inject drugs and were enrolled in the Montreal Acute Hepatitis C Cohort Study (HEPCO) in Canada. Total naive CD8 T cells, sorted as viable CD3+ CD8+ CD45RO-, came from two donors at all three reinfection time points as controls. Before sorting, cryopreserved peripheral blood mononuclear cells were thawed and used as the source for purifying CD8 T cells. Negative selection with the MACS CD8+ T cell Isolation Kit was used to enrich CD8 T cells. A BD FACSAria II sorter with FACSDiva software was used for cell sorting, and FlowJo was used for data analysis.

The receptor was isolated from a man aged 18 to 30 with hepatitis C virus infection. The receptor chain draws on TRBV9 and TRBJ2-7, with 7 central nucleotides matching TRBD2. Sequencing was carried out using naive CD8+ T cells sorted from blood. Read against the paper, the sample's cell subset or site label means: total naive CD8+CD45RO- T cells. The CDR3 is CASSVVGSGGEQYF. The sequence in DNA is TGTGCCAGCAGCGTAGTTGGGTCCGGGGGGGAGCAGTACTTC.